This T cell receptor beta chain was recovered during a study of vaccination effects on CD4 cells after COVID-19. Study-wide findings and caveats: Among infection- and vaccine-induced clones, marked clonal contraction occurred late after vaccination.

This clone came up once. The antigen is undetermined. Libraries were prepared by immunoSEQ multiplex PCR; TCRdb keeps only in-frame clonotypes and omits some of them. The sample contains approximately 23,000 clones, about 70% of which appear only once. Antigen-specific CD4+ T cells were expanded with viral peptide pools in the ViraFEST assay before sequencing. The authors isolated CD4+ T cells after roughly 10 days of culture. Participants each got two BNT162b2 or mRNA-1273 vaccine doses. In culture with approximately 10 IU/ml IL-2 and 9 to 10 ug/ml peptides, PBMC were grown at around 1.8 million per well. Cultures got half-medium changes with IL-2 on days 3 and 7. The CDR3 extends over 14 amino acids. Germline loops: CDR1 SNHLY, CDR2 FYNNEI. V gave up 9 bases and J gave up 9 bases; unmatched junction bases: 11.

This chain uses TRBV2 with TRBJ1-6; 7 nucleotides line up with TRBD1. This TCR was sampled from a human donor who received a COVID-19 vaccine. This specimen consisted of CD4+ T cells from PBMCs cultured with SARS-CoV-2 spike peptides, obtained after COVID-19 vaccination. The CDR3 protein is CARGDRDVASPLHF. CDR3 DNA sequence: TGTGCCAGAGGAGACAGGGACGTCGCTTCACCCCTCCACTTT.